This T cell receptor beta chain was captured by sequencing in a study of shared clonotypes between healthy human individuals. Findings and limits, study-wide: Sorted-subset sequencing, rarefaction showed, was incomplete despite large depth. Clonotypes that were shared across four donors made up about 4.5% of naive CD4 clonotypes. An anticipated effect of sequencing depth on clonotype sharing among donors was recognized.

As originally analysed: ImmunoSEQ output lacked quality scores and full-length reads, limiting matched filtering. The repertoire was sequenced with immunoSEQ multiplex PCR; TCRdb's copy has only in-frame clones and lacks some. That table furnishes V, J and clone size, whereas the DNA furnished D and trimming. Among around 620,000 clones listed, roughly 95% were seen once. On this clone: Its antigen is undetermined.

From germline, CDR1 is SGHRS and CDR2 YFSETQ. Trimming removed 5 bases at V and 2 bases at J, with 12 bases between. This CDR3 contains 14 residues. The naive CD8 population came from CD45RO-negative cells selected for CCR7, without terminally differentiated effector memory CD45RA+ cells. This receptor was taken from a young woman in good health. The V and J genes are TRBV5-1 and TRBJ2-3; D unresolved. Source material: naive CD8+ T cells sorted from blood. CDR3 DNA sequence: TGCGCCAGCAGTGGGTACATGGACACAGATACGCAGTATTTT. Translation: CASSGYMDTDTQYF.